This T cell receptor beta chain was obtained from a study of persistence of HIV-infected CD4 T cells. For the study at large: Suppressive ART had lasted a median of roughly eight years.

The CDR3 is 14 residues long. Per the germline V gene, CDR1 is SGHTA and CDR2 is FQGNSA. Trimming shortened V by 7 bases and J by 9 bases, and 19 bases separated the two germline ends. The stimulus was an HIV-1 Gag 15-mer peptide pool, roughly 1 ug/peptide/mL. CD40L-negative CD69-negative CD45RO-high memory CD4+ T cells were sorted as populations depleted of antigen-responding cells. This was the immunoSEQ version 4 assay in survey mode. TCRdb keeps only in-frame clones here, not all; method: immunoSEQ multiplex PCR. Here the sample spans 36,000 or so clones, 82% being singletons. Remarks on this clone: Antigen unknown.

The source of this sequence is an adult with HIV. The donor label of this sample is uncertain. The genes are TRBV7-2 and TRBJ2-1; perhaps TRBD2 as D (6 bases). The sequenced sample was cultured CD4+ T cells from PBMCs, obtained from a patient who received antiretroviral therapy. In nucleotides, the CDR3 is TGTGCCAGCACCCCCCCGGCTAGCGTTGGTGAGCAGTTCTTC. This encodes CASTPPASVGEQFF.